This is a list of T cell receptor beta chains from one sample in a study of T-cell reconstitution after alpha-beta-depleted transplantation in children. A single record per CDR3 protein comes from TCRdb applying MiXCR to the PCR reads. The sample lists 450,000 to 500,000 distinct CDR3 sequences, about 12% occurring once. Sequencing was performed on PBMCs from the stem cell graft donor, taken from the stem cell graft. The receptors originated from a human donor who donated a stem cell graft to a child with combined immunodeficiency. The CDR3 runs from the conserved cysteine through the conserved F or W. The D gene is left open where the match is weak. The size entry is marked missing in some rows and otherwise reads once, few, many or a size class.

CDR3 length,J gene,clone size,V gene,D gene,CDR3 DNA,CDR3 protein
15,TRBJ2-2,NA,TRBV4-3,NA,TGCGCCAGCAGCCAAGATGCCGGATACACCGGGGAGCTGTTTTTT,CASSQDAGYTGELFF
13,TRBJ2-5,many,TRBV7-9,NA,TGTGCCAGCAGCTTGTCGCAGGGTGAGACCCAGTACTTC,CASSLSQGETQYF
13,TRBJ1-5,once,TRBV2,NA,TGTGCCAGCAGTAAAGGGGGAGGTCAGCCCCAGCATTTT,CASSKGGGQPQHF
14,TRBJ1-4,NA,TRBV19,TRBD1,TGTGCTTCAGTTAATTCAGGGGGCGAGGAAAAACTGTTTTTT,CASVNSGGEEKLFF
13,TRBJ2-7,few,TRBV29-1,NA,TGCAGCGTTGCGACTGGGCTTTCCTACGAGCAGTACTTC,CSVATGLSYEQYF
15,TRBJ2-1,many,TRBV7-3,NA,TGTGCCAGCAGCCCCACGTTTGGCGCGTACAATGAGCAGTTCTTC,CASSPTFGAYNEQFF
16,TRBJ2-3,few,TRBV11-3,TRBD2,TGTGCCAGCAGCGACACCGATCTAGCGGGAACAGATACGCAGTATTTT,CASSDTDLAGTDTQYF
15,TRBJ2-2,many,TRBV12-3/TRBV12-4,TRBD1,TGTGCCAGCAGTGCCCGACAGGGACCCACCGGGGAGCTGTTTTTT,CASSARQGPTGELFF
14,TRBJ2-7,few,TRBV7-2,NA,TGTGCCAGCAGCGAGGGCAGGGCTGTAAACGAGCAGTACTTC,CASSEGRAVNEQYF
15,TRBJ2-2,NA,TRBV19,TRBD1,TGTGCCAGTAGTATTCCGGGACAGGGCACCGGGGAGCTGTTTTTT,CASSIPGQGTGELFF
16,TRBJ1-1,NA,TRBV4-3,NA,TGCGCCAGCAGCCAAGATCCGAACGGGATGAACACTGAAGCTTTCTTT,CASSQDPNGMNTEAFF
13,TRBJ1-2,few,TRBV9,NA,TGTGCCAGCAGCGTAGTAGGCTCGTTTGGCTACACCTTC,CASSVVGSFGYTF
14,TRBJ1-4,NA,TRBV7-9,NA,TGTGCCAGCAGCTTAGCTTTGGGTGCTGAAAAACTGTTTTTT,CASSLALGAEKLFF
15,TRBJ2-7,few,TRBV24-1,TRBD2,TGTGCCACCAGTGAGGGAACTAGCGGTTCCTACGAGCAGTACTTC,CATSEGTSGSYEQYF
13,TRBJ1-1,many,TRBV2,NA,TGTGCCAGCAGTAACCTGGGATACACTGAAGCTTTCTTT,CASSNLGYTEAFF